A single sample is the source of the 20 T cell receptor beta chains below, sequenced in a study of blood T cell repertoires in COVID-19 (TCRdb year 2020). Receptors were amplified or captured by the immunoSEQ multiplex PCR assay. Held by TCRdb, this immuneACCESS table contains in-frame sequences only and omits some clones. Under half of the omission traces to an unresolved V gene where checked; the cause of the rest is unknown. The sample has around 270,000 clones on record, about 80% of them singletons. The top ten clones comprise around 14% of the sample. The source material was peripheral blood. Source of these receptors: a person aged 65 to 85 with COVID-19, enrolled during active disease.

The CDR3 DNA follows: TGTGCCAGCAGCTTAGGACAAGCAAATGAAAAACTGTTTTTT. This codes for CASSLGQANEKLFF. The chain combines TRBV7-9 with TRBJ1-4; D call uncertain. Per germline, CDR1 SEHNR and CDR2 FQNEAQ (reference sequence). Trimming took off 1 base at V and 5 bases at J, with 8 bases between the two ends. This CDR3 is 14 amino acids long.

This clone came up a few times. Other nucleotide sequences in the sample specify the same CDR3. The CDR3, as DNA: TGTGCCAGCAGTTACCTCGGCAGGGGGAATTCACCCCTCCACTTT. It is translated as CASSYLGRGNSPLHF. The chain couples TRBV6-2 or TRBV6-3 to TRBJ1-6; TRBD1 aligns across 7 bases. This CDR3 has 15 residues. V gave up 2 bases and J gave up 7 bases; unmatched junction bases: 5. Germline CDR1 MNHEY, CDR2 SVGEGT.

The chain links TRBV6-6 to TRBJ2-7; TRBD1 might be the D (6 bases). This CDR3 region has 16 residues. Trimming removed 0 bases at V and 0 bases at J, with 12 bases between. Germline loops: CDR1 MNHNY, CDR2 SVGAGI (reference sequence). The DNA of the CDR3 is TGTGCCAGCAGTTACTCGAGCAGGGGTGGCTCCTACGAGCAGTACTTC. Amino acid sequence: CASSYSSRGGSYEQYF.

V and J are TRBV12-5 and TRBJ2-2, with TRBD1 matching 9 bases. Trimming cost V 1 base and J 5 bases; bases outside gene matches: 5. The length of the CDR3 is 16 residues. Germline CDR1 LGHNT, CDR2 FRNRAP. CDR3 nucleotides: TGTGCTAGTGGTTTGGATCGACAGGGGGGAACCGGGGAGCTGTTTTTT. Translated, it gives CASGLDRQGGTGELFF.

This chain connects TRBV10-1 to TRBJ2-7; tentatively, D is TRBD1 (5 bases). The CDR3 has 13 amino acids. Germline V CDR1 and CDR2: WNHNN, SYGVQD (reference sequence). Trimming removed 2 bases at V and 6 bases at J, with 11 bases between. CDR3: CASSEAGLCEQYF. The DNA for the CDR3 is TGCGCCAGCAGTGAGGCAGGGTTGTGCGAGCAGTACTTC.

The chain employs TRBV27 and TRBJ2-7; 9 bases are shared with TRBD2. The CDR3 runs to 16 residues. Unmatched junction bases numbered 10, after V lost 6 bases and J lost 1 base. CDR1 and CDR2 (germline): MNHEY, SMNVEV (reference sequence). CDR3 bases: TGTGCCAGCAGCCCGCCGAGCGGGAGGTCTTCCTACGAGCAGTACTTC. It specifies CASSPPSGRSSYEQYF.

The chain couples TRBV5-5 to TRBJ2-7; 9 bases map to TRBD1. This CDR3 is built from 16 residues. Trimming cost V 5 bases and J 10 bases; bases outside gene matches: 19. Per the germline V gene, CDR1 is SGHKS and CDR2 is YYEKEE (reference sequence). CDR3 coding DNA: TGTGCCAGCAGGGGGGGACTTAGGACAGGGGTTAAGGAACAGTACTTC. Protein: CASRGGLRTGVKEQYF.

This chain joins TRBV10-3 and TRBJ1-1; D is possibly TRBD1 (5 bases). Trimming removed 5 bases from V and 0 bases from J, with 10 bases in between. This CDR3 is built from 14 residues. CDR1 and CDR2 (germline): ENHRY, SYGVKD. CDR3 nucleotides: TGTGCCATCAGTTCAGGGATGATGAACACTGAAGCTTTCTTT. Its protein product is CAISSGMMNTEAFF.

The V and J genes are TRBV28 and TRBJ2-4; 12 bases fit TRBD2. Germline loops: CDR1 MDHEN, CDR2 SYDVKM. The trim removed 6 bases at V and 6 bases at J, leaving 6 bases unmatched. CDR3 length: 15 amino acids. The DNA for the CDR3 is TGTGCCAGCAGCCTACTAGCGGGGGGAATAAACATTCAGTACTTC. Amino acids: CASSLLAGGINIQYF.

This clone was seen a single time. The genes are TRBV11-2 and TRBJ1-1; no clear D gene. V was clipped by 2 bases and J by 8 bases, with 12 bases between them. CDR1 and CDR2 from the germline V gene are SGHAT and FQNNGV. This CDR3 is built from 13 residues. The chain's CDR3 is CASSLSYVREAFF. CDR3 DNA: TGTGCCAGCAGCTTATCATACGTCAGGGAAGCTTTCTTT.

This clone showed up many times. The chain couples TRBV25-1 to TRBJ1-2, with D possibly matching TRBD1 (6 bases). CDR1 and CDR2 from the germline V gene are MGHDK and SYGVNS. V dropped 5 bases and J dropped 4 bases, with 20 bases sitting between them. The CDR3 loop spans 16 amino acids. The CDR3 nucleotides read TGTGCCAGCAGTAAAACTCGTGGACAGAGACGCTATGGCTACACCTTC. This encodes CASSKTRGQRRYGYTF.

The gene calls are TRBV28 and TRBJ2-7; D not resolved. Trimming left V 7 bases short and J 0 bases short, with 16 bases between. Germline loops: CDR1 MDHEN, CDR2 SYDVKM. This CDR3 is built from 15 residues. Here the CDR3 DNA reads TGTGCCAGCACCCCCTCCGGTCTAAGCTCCTACGAGCAGTACTTC. Translating it yields CASTPSGLSSYEQYF.

The chain uses TRBV3-1 (or the pseudogene TRBV3-2) and TRBJ2-2, with D possibly being TRBD1 (6 bases). Germline lookup yields CDR1 LGHDT and CDR2 YNNKEL (reference sequence). The CDR3 length is 14 residues. Trimming took 2 bases from V and 6 from J, leaving 10 bases between them. DNA of the CDR3: TGTGCCAGCAGCCAATCTTCAGGGGCCGGGGAGCTGTTTTTT. Its protein product is CASSQSSGAGELFF.

This sequence joins TRBV5-1 and TRBJ2-1; tentative D call: TRBD2 (6 bases). The CDR3 is 14 residues long. V lost 4 bases to trimming and J lost 5 bases, with 13 bases between them. Germline V gene data show CDR1 as SGHRS and CDR2 as YFSETQ. CDR3 coding DNA: TGCGCCAGCAGCCCTGCGGGGTCGAACAATGAGCAGTTCTTC. It translates to CASSPAGSNNEQFF.

V usage is TRBV7-9 and J usage is TRBJ2-1; 7 bases align to TRBD2. Germline CDR1 is SEHNR and CDR2 is FQNEAQ (reference sequence). The CDR3 runs 16 residues. V shed 7 bases, J shed 0 bases, and the junction held 9 bases outside the gene matches. The CDR3 coding sequence is TGTGCCAGCATCAAAGCGGGGCAGGGCTCCTACAATGAGCAGTTCTTC. This codes for CASIKAGQGSYNEQFF. Based on the CDR3 plus reference TRBV7-9 and TRBJ2-1, the full variable domain is DTGVSQNPRHKITKRGQNVTFRCDPISEHNRLYWYRQTLGQGPEFLTYFQNEAQLEKSRLLSDRFSAERPKGSFSTLEIQRTEQGDSAMYLCASIKAGQGSYNEQFFGPGTRLTVL.

The chain has TRBV9 and TRBJ1-2; D is undetermined. Germline CDR1 and CDR2: SGDLS and YYNGEE. CDR3 size: 14 residues. V lost 7 bases and J 3 bases, leaving 16 bases between the germline ends. CDR3 nucleotides: TGTGCCAGCTCACCGACTGTAATTGACTATGGCTACACCTTC. Residues: CASSPTVIDYGYTF.

The chain uses TRBV2 and TRBJ2-3; no definite D call. CDR1 is SNHLY, CDR2 FYNNEI, per germline. The CDR3 has 12 residues. The germline V and J ends were trimmed by 7 bases and 3 bases, with 8 bases remaining between them. The CDR3 DNA reads as TGTGCCAGCACCTCTAAGACAGATACGCAGTATTTT. It encodes CASTSKTDTQYF.

The CDR3 DNA reads TGTGCCTGGAGTGTACTCTCGCGGGGGTCGGGAGCTGAAGCTTTCTTT. Protein product: CAWSVLSRGSGAEAFF. The J gene is TRBJ1-1, the V gene TRBV30, with D perhaps TRBD1 (5 bases). V lost 0 bases, J lost 6 bases, and 20 bases lay in between. Germline V CDR1 and CDR2: GTSNPN, SVGIG (reference sequence). This CDR3 region has 16 residues. Together with reference TRBV30 and TRBJ1-1, the CDR3 gives the full variable domain: SQTIHQWPATLVQPVGSPLSLECTVEGTSNPNLYWYRQAAGRGLQLLFYSVGIGQISSEVPQNLSASRPQDRQFILSSKKLLLSDSGFYLCAWSVLSRGSGAEAFFGQGTRLTVV.

The rearrangement uses TRBV7-2 and TRBJ1-4, with TRBD1 identical over 7 bases. CDR3 length equals 15 residues. Germline CDR1 is SGHTA and CDR2 is FQGNSA. V lost 2 bases, J lost 5 bases, and 5 bases stayed unmatched. Here the CDR3 reads CASSLIRGQNEKLFF. CDR3 DNA sequence: TGTGCCAGCAGCTTAATAAGGGGGCAGAATGAAAAACTGTTTTTT.

V and J are TRBV5-5 and TRBJ2-5, with D perhaps matching TRBD2 (6 bases). The CDR3 is made up of 14 amino acids. Per germline, CDR1 SGHKS and CDR2 YYEKEE (reference sequence). The V end was cut by 2 bases, the J end by 1 base, with 9 bases between. CDR3 DNA sequence: TGTGCCAGCAGCTTAGAGCGGGCCCAAGAGACCCAGTACTTC. Translating gives CASSLERAQETQYF.